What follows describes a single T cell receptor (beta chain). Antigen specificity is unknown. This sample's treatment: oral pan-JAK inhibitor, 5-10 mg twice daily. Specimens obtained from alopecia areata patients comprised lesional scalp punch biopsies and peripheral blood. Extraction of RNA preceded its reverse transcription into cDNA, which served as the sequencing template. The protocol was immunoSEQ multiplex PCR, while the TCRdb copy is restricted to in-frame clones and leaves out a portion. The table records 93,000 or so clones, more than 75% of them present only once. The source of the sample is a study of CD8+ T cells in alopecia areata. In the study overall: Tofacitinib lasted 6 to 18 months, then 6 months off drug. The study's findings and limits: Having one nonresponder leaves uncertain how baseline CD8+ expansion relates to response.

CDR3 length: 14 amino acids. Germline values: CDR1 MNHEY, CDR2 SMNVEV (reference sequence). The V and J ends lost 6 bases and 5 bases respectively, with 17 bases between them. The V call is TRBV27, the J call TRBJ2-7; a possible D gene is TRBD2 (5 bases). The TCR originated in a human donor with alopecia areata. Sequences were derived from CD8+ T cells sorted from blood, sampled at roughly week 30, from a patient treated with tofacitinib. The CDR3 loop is CASSEITSGNEQYF. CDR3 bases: TGTGCCAGCAGCGAAATTACGTCGGGGAACGAGCAGTACTTC.